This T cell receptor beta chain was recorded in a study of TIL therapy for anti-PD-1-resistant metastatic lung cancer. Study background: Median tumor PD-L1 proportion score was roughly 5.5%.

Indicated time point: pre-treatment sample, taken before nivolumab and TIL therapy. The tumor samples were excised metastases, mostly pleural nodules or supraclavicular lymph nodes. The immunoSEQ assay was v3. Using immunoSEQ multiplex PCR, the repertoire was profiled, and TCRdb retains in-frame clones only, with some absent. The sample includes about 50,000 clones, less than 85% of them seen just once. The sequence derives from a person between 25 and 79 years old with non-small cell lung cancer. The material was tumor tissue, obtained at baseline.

The CDR3 DNA reads as TGTGCCAGCAGCTACCCCTACGGTTCCGGGGAGCTGTTTTTT. It specifies CASSYPYGSGELFF. The chain employs TRBV7-2 and TRBJ2-2; D is unclear. Trimming removed 4 bases at V and 6 bases at J, with 12 bases between. The CDR3 sequence is 14 residues long. CDR1 SGHTA and CDR2 FQGNSA come from the germline V gene.